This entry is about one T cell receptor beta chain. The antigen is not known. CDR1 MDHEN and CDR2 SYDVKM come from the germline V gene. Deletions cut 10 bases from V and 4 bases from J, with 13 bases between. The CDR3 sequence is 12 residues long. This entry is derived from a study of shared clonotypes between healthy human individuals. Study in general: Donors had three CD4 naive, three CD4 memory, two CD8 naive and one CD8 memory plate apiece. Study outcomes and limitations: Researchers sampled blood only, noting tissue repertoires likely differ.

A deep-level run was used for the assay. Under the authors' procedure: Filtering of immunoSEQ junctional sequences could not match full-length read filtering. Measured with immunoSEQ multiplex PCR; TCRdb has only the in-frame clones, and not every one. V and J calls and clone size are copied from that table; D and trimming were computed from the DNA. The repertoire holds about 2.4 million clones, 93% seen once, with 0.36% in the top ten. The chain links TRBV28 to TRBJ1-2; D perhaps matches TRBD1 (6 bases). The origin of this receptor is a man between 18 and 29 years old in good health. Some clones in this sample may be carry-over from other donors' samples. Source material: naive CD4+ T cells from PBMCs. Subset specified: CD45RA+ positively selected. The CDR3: CAILDSVYGYTF. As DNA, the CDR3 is TGTGCCATCCTGGACAGCGTCTATGGCTACACCTTC.